The 13 T cell receptor beta chains below all came from one sample that was sequenced in a study of cytomegalovirus exposure and HLA in healthy donors. Use of 60 Vbeta and 13 Jbeta primers characterized the PCR. TCRdb's table, derived via immunoSEQ multiplex PCR, lists solely in-frame clones and lacks some. Here the sample spans about 93,000 clones, around 77% being singletons. What was sequenced was PBMCs. The origin of the receptors is a boy between 10 and 17 years old in good health and CMV-seronegative.

With regard to this clone: At one of its ends the junction is not consistent with the germline gene, which may arise from a read error. This chain connects TRBV4-3 to TRBJ2-7; 8 nucleotides line up with TRBD2. The CDR3 is 16 amino acids. Germline CDR1 and CDR2: LGHNA and YSLEER. In DNA, the CDR3 is TGCGCCAGCAGCCAGGGACCGGGACTAGTTTCCTCCGAGCAGTACTTC. As protein: CASSQGPGLVSSEQYF.

This clone was seen only a few times. This chain links TRBV4-3 with TRBJ2-2, with 10 bases lining up with TRBD1. The CDR3 runs to 15 residues. The V segment lost 4 bases and the J segment 6 bases; nucleotides outside the gene matches: 5. CDR1 is LGHNA, CDR2 YSLEER, per germline. The CDR3 DNA follows: TGCGCCAGCAGCCCTGGGACAGGGGTAGCCGGGGAGCTGTTTTTT. This codes for CASSPGTGVAGELFF.

The gene calls are TRBV4-3 and TRBJ1-5; D call uncertain. V dropped 0 bases and J dropped 7 bases, with 13 bases sitting between them. The germline V gene encodes CDR1 LGHNA and CDR2 YSLEER. CDR3 length: 15 residues. The CDR3 spells CASSQDSGEVQPQHF. CDR3 bases: TGCGCCAGCAGCCAAGACAGCGGGGAAGTGCAGCCCCAGCATTTT.

The chain has TRBV4-3 and TRBJ2-2; 7 positions agree with TRBD2. Per germline, CDR1 LGHNA and CDR2 YSLEER. The CDR3 runs to 16 residues. V dropped 0 bases and J dropped 1; count of bases not matched to a gene: 2. DNA for the CDR3: TGCGCCAGCAGCCAAGACCGCGGGGGGAACACCGGGGAGCTGTTTTTT. Translating it yields CASSQDRGGNTGELFF.

This clone is a singleton in its sample. The genes are TRBV4-1 and TRBJ1-2; 8 nucleotides agree with TRBD1. Losses at the gene ends were 4 bases for V and 2 bases for J; bases not matched to a gene: 0. Germline-derived CDR1 and CDR2 are MGHRA and YSYEKL. The CDR3 is 13 amino acids. CDR3 region: CASSRQGNYGYTF. The CDR3 nucleotides are TGCGCCAGCAGCCGACAGGGGAACTATGGCTACACCTTC.

The chain recombines TRBV7-2 with TRBJ2-7; possible D gene TRBD2, 6 bases. Germline CDR1 SGHTA, CDR2 FQGNSA. The CDR3 has 18 residues. With 3 bases removed from V and 1 base from J, the gap between germline ends came to 22 bases. The CDR3 reads CASSFPEEPSEGSYEQYF. As DNA, the CDR3 is TGTGCCAGCAGCTTCCCCGAGGAGCCTAGCGAAGGGTCCTACGAGCAGTACTTC.

V and J are TRBV7-2 and TRBJ2-7, with TRBD1 as a possible D gene (6 bases). The germline CDR1 and CDR2 sequences are SGHTA and FQGNSA. V lost 2 bases, J lost 3 bases, and 11 bases lay in between. The CDR3 is 14 residues long. For the CDR3, the DNA is TGTGCCAGCAGCTTAATTTCAGGGGACTACGAGCAGTACTTC. Translating gives CASSLISGDYEQYF.

This chain links TRBV11-2 with TRBJ2-7; tentatively, D is TRBD1 (6 bases). This CDR3 region has 14 residues. The V end was cut by 3 bases, the J end by 6 bases, with 15 bases between. Germline assignment: CDR1 SGHAT and CDR2 FQNNGV. The CDR3 region is CASSFTQGPSEQYF. The CDR3 bases are TGTGCCAGCAGCTTTACACAGGGACCCTCCGAGCAGTACTTC.

This clone was recorded a few times. The CDR3 here is CASSDGAGSTDTQYF. The CDR3, as DNA: TGTGCCAGCAGTGACGGGGCGGGGTCCACAGATACGCAGTATTTT. V and J are TRBV6-4 and TRBJ2-3, with a possible D match to TRBD2 (6 bases). The CDR3 sequence is 15 residues long. V was cut by 2 bases and J by 2 bases, with 11 bases left in between. CDR1 is MRHNA, CDR2 SNTAGT, per germline.

This clone occurred a few times. The V gene is TRBV5-6, the J gene TRBJ2-1, with D unresolved. The CDR3 length is 11 residues. Germline CDR1 SGHDT, CDR2 YYEEEE. Trimming shortened V by 3 bases and J by 9 bases, and 7 bases separated the two germline ends. The CDR3 region is CASSSPSEQFF. The DNA of the CDR3 is TGTGCCAGCAGCTCGCCCAGTGAGCAGTTCTTC.

This clone was observed a single time. The chain links TRBV6-1 to TRBJ2-2; 8 bases line up with TRBD1. This CDR3 has 14 residues. Germline CDR1 is MNHNS and CDR2 is SASEGT. Losses at the gene ends were 8 bases for V and 6 bases for J; bases not matched to a gene: 8. The CDR3 DNA follows: TGTGCCAGCCAGGGGGCAGGGGAGGCCGGGGAGCTGTTTTTT. This sequence encodes CASQGAGEAGELFF.

V usage is TRBV7-8 and J usage is TRBJ2-7, with TRBD1 as a possible D gene (5 bases). Germline V CDR1 and CDR2: SGHVS, FQNEAQ. Trimming left V 1 base short and J 1 base short, with 11 bases between. The CDR3 covers 15 residues. CDR3 in amino acids: CASSLERGSSYEQYF. The CDR3 nucleotides read TGTGCCAGCAGCTTAGAAAGGGGTTCGTCCTACGAGCAGTACTTC.

In its sample, this clone was seen a few times. This rearrangement joins TRBV29-1 to TRBJ2-7; a weak D match, TRBD1 (6 bases). V gave up 4 bases and J gave up 4 bases, with 17 bases separating them. Germline lookup yields CDR1 SQVTM and CDR2 ANQGSEA. The CDR3 contains 14 residues. The CDR3 protein is CSVAVQGRTYEQYF. As DNA, the CDR3 is TGCAGCGTTGCGGTACAGGGCAGGACTTACGAGCAGTACTTC.